This TCR beta chain comes out of a study of beta chain features in type 1 diabetes. Whole-study results and caveats: More deletions and fewer insertions at VDJ junctions were found in patients with type 1 diabetes. In every one of the four CD4+ subsets, TCRB CDR3s were moderately but significantly shorter in Type 1 diabetes patients.

Every isolated RNA sample was fully reverse transcribed, so sequencing captured expressed TCRB transcripts. Produced via immunoSEQ multiplex PCR; TCRdb's table is partial and in-frame only. This sample has about 230,000 clones, with roughly 17% found just once. Every single donor gave one heparinised blood draw, and these averaged about 116 mL. CD4+ naive, central memory, regulatory and stem cell-like memory subsets were isolated by sorting on CD45RO/CCR7/CD25/CD127/CD95/CD27. This clone was observed a handful of times. The antigen remains undetermined. Germline lookup yields CDR1 MDHEN and CDR2 SYDVKM. The germline V and J ends were trimmed by 2 bases and 4 bases, with 3 bases remaining between them. This CDR3 has 12 residues.

The material sequenced was naive CD4+ T cells from blood. This sequence joins TRBV28 and TRBJ1-5, with D hard to call. This receptor was taken from a man aged 25-45 years with type 1 diabetes. This CDR3 reads CASSLLNQPQHF. The CDR3 nucleotides read TGTGCCAGCAGTTTACTTAATCAGCCCCAGCATTTT.